Below are 28 T cell receptor beta chains sequenced from a single sample in a study of early T cells in non-severe SARS-CoV-2 infection. TCRdb called the 5' RACE reads again in MiXCR, with one record for every CDR3 protein. The data show about 64,000 distinct CDR3 sequences, around 10% seen once. This sample comprised whole blood, obtained at baseline. Source of these receptors: an adult who was a healthcare worker with PCR-confirmed SARS-CoV-2 infection or an uninfected control (not recorded which).

This clonotype was recorded at least ten times. The chain recombines TRBV24-1 with TRBJ2-2; D remains unclear. Deletions cut 5 bases from V and 0 bases from J, with 6 bases between. CDR1 is KGHDR, CDR2 SFDVKD, per germline. The CDR3 is made up of 14 amino acids. The chain's CDR3 is CATSGQPNTGELFF. The CDR3 region has the DNA TGTGCCACCAGTGGGCAGCCGAACACCGGGGAGCTGTTTTTT.

This rearrangement joins TRBV13 to TRBJ2-7; TRBD2 matches at 7 bases. The V gene's germline CDR1 is PRHDT and CDR2 FYEKMQ (reference sequence). The CDR3 totals 15 residues. After removal of 4 bases from V and 4 bases from J, the junction contained 10 bases not matched to a gene. The CDR3: CASSSTRDYTYEQYF. CDR3 DNA sequence: TGTGCCAGCAGCTCCACGCGGGACTATACTTACGAGCAGTACTTC.

In this sample, this clonotype turned up a few times. The chain employs TRBV9 and TRBJ1-1, with 10 nucleotides matching TRBD1. From germline, CDR1 is SGDLS and CDR2 YYNGEE. V gave up 6 bases and J gave up 0 bases; unmatched junction bases: 5. The CDR3 totals 15 residues. The CDR3 coding sequence is TGTGCCAGCAACCCGGGACAGGGGTTGAACACTGAAGCTTTCTTT. Its protein product is CASNPGQGLNTEAFF. The complete variable domain, with remaining parts taken from reference TRBV9 and TRBJ1-1, reads DSGVTQTPKHLITATGQRVTLRCSPRSGDLSVYWYQQSLDQGLQFLIQYYNGEERAKGNILERFSAQQFPDLHSELNLSSLELGDSALYFCASNPGQGLNTEAFFGQGTRLTVV.

This chain links TRBV6-5 with TRBJ1-1; D may be TRBD1 (6 bases). Per the germline V gene, CDR1 is MNHEY and CDR2 is SVGAGI. The CDR3 runs to 15 residues. The ends were cut back, 1 base at V and 7 bases at J, with 16 bases in the middle. CDR3 loop: CASSYWTEARDEAFF. In nucleotides, the CDR3 is TGTGCCAGCAGTTACTGGACAGAGGCCAGGGATGAAGCTTTCTTT.

This clonotype was counted ten times or more. The gene calls are TRBV18 and TRBJ2-3; D uncertain. This CDR3 region has 12 residues. The germline gives CDR1 KGHSH, CDR2 LQKENI. Deletions cut 2 bases from V and 3 bases from J, with 3 bases between. This chain's CDR3 is CASSPGTDTQYF. In DNA form, the CDR3 reads TGTGCCAGCTCACCAGGGACAGATACGCAGTATTTT.

The chain is built from TRBV20-1 and TRBJ1-6; tentatively, D is TRBD1 (6 bases). V gave up 0 bases and J gave up 7 bases, with 7 bases separating them. CDR3 size: 13 residues. The germline gives CDR1 DFQATT, CDR2 SNEGSKA (reference sequence). The CDR3 DNA follows: TGCAGTGCTAGAGACACAGGGAATTCACCCCTCCACTTT. Translated: CSARDTGNSPLHF.

A few counts support this clonotype. V and J are TRBV12-3 or TRBV12-4 and TRBJ1-6, with 10 bases identical to TRBD1. This CDR3 has 15 amino acids. V shed 6 bases, J shed 9 bases, and the junction held 8 bases outside the gene matches. The CDR3 protein is CASSRTGTGVSPLHF. CDR3 nucleotide sequence: TGTGCCAGCAGCCGTACCGGGACAGGGGTTTCACCCCTCCACTTT.

This clonotype has more than one count but fewer than ten. V and J are TRBV20-1 and TRBJ1-2; 9 nucleotides align to TRBD1. The CDR3 is made up of 14 amino acids. The trim removed 3 bases at V and 1 base at J, leaving 3 bases unmatched. From germline, CDR1 is DFQATT and CDR2 SNEGSKA (reference sequence). CDR3 DNA sequence: TGCAGTGCTAGGGGGACAGGGATTAACTATGGCTACACCTTC. This translates into CSARGTGINYGYTF.

By proportion, this clonotype is medium-sized. V usage is TRBV18 and J usage is TRBJ1-5; 7 bases align to TRBD1. V gave up 3 bases and J gave up 6 bases; unmatched junction bases: 5. The CDR3 is 14 amino acids. Germline CDR1 KGHSH, CDR2 LQKENI. CDR3 nucleotide sequence: TGTGCCAGCTCACCTACAGGGGCGGTTCAGCCCCAGCATTTT. This gives the protein CASSPTGAVQPQHF. The full variable domain, completed using reference TRBV18 and TRBJ1-5, is NAGVMQNPRHLVRRRGQEARLRCSPMKGHSHVYWYRQLPEEGLKFMVYLQKENIIDESGMPKERFSAEFPKEGPSILRIQQVVRGDSAAYFCASSPTGAVQPQHFGDGTRLSIL.

This chain joins TRBV5-4 and TRBJ2-2, with 7 bases lining up with TRBD1. The CDR3 spans 17 residues. CDR1 is SGHNT and CDR2 is YYREEE in the germline V gene (reference sequence). V trimming: 3 bases; J trimming: 2 bases; junction bases outside the gene matches: 10. The CDR3 nucleotides read TGTGCCAGCAGCTCCGTACTGGACAGGCGTAACACCGGGGAGCTGTTTTTT. Its translation: CASSSVLDRRNTGELFF.

About this clonotype itself: A much larger clone differs by one base, so this may be a read error. This chain joins TRBV5-4 and TRBJ1-1; D uncertain. The germline CDR1 and CDR2 sequences are SGHNT and YYREEE (reference sequence). The CDR3 runs to 13 residues. CDR3 amino acids: CASSAVMNTETFF. The CDR3 DNA sequence: TGTGCCAGCAGCGCCGTAATGAACACTGAAACTTTCTTT.

This clonotype has just a few counts. V usage is TRBV5-1 and J usage is TRBJ2-3, with 11 bases that match TRBD2. The V and J ends lost 3 bases and 6 bases, in that order; junction bases with no gene match: 12. The CDR3 loop spans 17 amino acids. The germline V gene has CDR1 SGHRS and CDR2 YFSETQ. CDR3 amino acids: CASSWTPGTSGGDTQYF. The CDR3 bases are TGCGCCAGCAGCTGGACCCCCGGGACTAGCGGTGGGGATACGCAGTATTTT.

This clonotype occurred many times. The chain uses TRBV6-6 and TRBJ2-4; 9 bases are a match to TRBD2. After removal of 6 bases from V and 5 bases from J, the junction contained 8 bases not matched to a gene. The CDR3 spans 15 residues. Germline-derived CDR1 and CDR2 are MNHNY and SVGAGI (reference sequence). The CDR3 region is CASSPTSGSQNIQYF. CDR3 in DNA: TGTGCCAGCAGCCCGACTAGCGGAAGCCAAAACATTCAGTACTTC.

The chain combines TRBV18 with TRBJ1-1; tentatively, D is TRBD1 (6 bases). Trimming shortened V by 3 bases and J by 1 base, and 18 bases separated the two germline ends. This CDR3 spans 17 amino acids. Germline CDR1 reads KGHSH; CDR2 reads LQKENI. DNA of the CDR3: TGTGCCAGCTCACCCCTACCACTCCTCAGGGGGAACACTGAAGCTTTCTTT. As protein: CASSPLPLLRGNTEAFF.

The V and J genes are TRBV20-1 and TRBJ1-1, with D unresolved. The CDR3 consists of 12 residues. Germline CDR1 is DFQATT and CDR2 is SNEGSKA (reference sequence). Trimming left V 6 bases short and J 8 bases short, with 16 bases between. The CDR3 sequence is CSAASDTREAFF. The CDR3 bases are TGCAGTGCCGCGTCTGACACCAGAGAAGCTTTCTTT.

V usage is TRBV7-6 and J usage is TRBJ1-3; D is perhaps TRBD1 (5 bases). Looked up from germline, CDR1 is SGHVS and CDR2 is FNYEAQ. Trimming removed 5 bases from V and 2 bases from J, with 13 bases in between. CDR3 length: 15 amino acids. This CDR3 reads CASSTPQGPGNTIYF. In DNA form, the CDR3 reads TGTGCCAGCAGCACTCCCCAGGGCCCTGGAAACACCATATATTTT.

This clonotype has more than one count but fewer than ten. This chain joins TRBV4-3 and TRBJ2-7; TRBD1 might be the D (6 bases). The germline gives CDR1 LGHNA, CDR2 YSLEER. The CDR3 extends over 13 amino acids. V was cut by 4 bases and J by 3 bases, with 10 bases left in between. CDR3 region: CASSRGQSYEQYF. The CDR3 bases are TGCGCCAGCAGCCGAGGACAGAGCTACGAGCAGTACTTC.

The chain combines TRBV7-3 with TRBJ2-5; 14 bases line up with TRBD2. V lost 2 bases to trimming and J lost 5 bases; unmatched junction nucleotides: 1. Germline CDR1 SGHTA, CDR2 FQGTGA. This CDR3 comprises 15 residues. The CDR3 DNA reads TGTGCCAGCAGCTTAGGGACTAGCGGGGGTGAGACCCAGTACTTC. Protein: CASSLGTSGGETQYF.

The chain recombines TRBV7-9 with TRBJ1-1; no definite D call. Trimming removed 3 bases at V and 4 bases at J, with 15 bases between. The length of the CDR3 is 15 residues. CDR1 and CDR2 from the germline V gene are SEHNR and FQNEAQ (reference sequence). The DNA of the CDR3 is TGTGCCAGCAGCTTGGAGGGTGTACGGGGCACTGAAGCTTTCTTT. Translating gives CASSLEGVRGTEAFF.

This clonotype was recorded a few times. The V gene is TRBV7-9, the J gene TRBJ1-1; unclear D gene. In germline, CDR1 is SEHNR, CDR2 FQNEAQ (reference sequence). The CDR3 has 13 residues. Between the trimmed V and J ends, which lost 4 bases and 1 base, there was a span of 7 bases. The CDR3 DNA reads TGTGCCAGCAGCTCGCTTTCGAACACTGAAGCTTTCTTT. Its translation: CASSSLSNTEAFF.

The sample holds many counts of this clonotype. The chain employs TRBV12-5 and TRBJ1-3; maybe TRBD1 (5 bases). CDR3 length: 17 residues. Germline lookup yields CDR1 LGHNT and CDR2 FRNRAP. V dropped 0 bases and J dropped 0 bases, with 12 bases sitting between them. In DNA form, the CDR3 reads TGTGCTAGTGGTTTGGTCCTGGGACTGAGCTCTGGAAACACCATATATTTT. Its translation is CASGLVLGLSSGNTIYF.

V is TRBV19 and J is TRBJ2-1, with D maybe TRBD2 (5 bases). Per germline, CDR1 LNHDA and CDR2 SQIVND (reference sequence). Trimming cost V 5 bases and J 9 bases, with 14 bases left between them. CDR3 length equals 13 residues. Written as DNA, the CDR3 is TGTGCCAGTAGTCGAAGGACGAGCGGTGAGCAGTTCTTC. Encoded protein: CASSRRTSGEQFF. The variable domain in full, with the rest retrieved from reference TRBV19 and TRBJ2-1, is DGGITQSPKYLFRKEGQNVTLSCEQNLNHDAMYWYRQDPGQGLRLIYYSQIVNDFQKGDIAEGYSVSREKKESFPLTVTSAQKNPTAFYLCASSRRTSGEQFFGPGTRLTVL.

The genes are TRBV7-2 and TRBJ1-4, with D perhaps matching TRBD1 (5 bases). Deletions cut 5 bases from V and 8 bases from J, with 15 bases between. The CDR3 is 14 residues long. Germline CDR1 is SGHTA and CDR2 is FQGNSA. The CDR3 loop reads CASSPRGRTEKLFF. The CDR3 DNA follows: TGTGCCAGCAGCCCCCGGGGCAGGACCGAAAAACTGTTTTTT. Full variable domain (remainder filled in from reference TRBV7-2 and TRBJ1-4): GAGVSQSPSNKVTEKGKDVELRCDPISGHTALYWYRQSLGQGLEFLIYFQGNSAPDKSGLPSDRFSAERTGGSVSTLTIQRTQQEDSAVYLCASSPRGRTEKLFFGSGTQLSVL.

In this sample, this clonotype turned up many times. V is TRBV18 and J is TRBJ1-3; TRBD1 aligns across 9 bases. Germline assignment: CDR1 KGHSH and CDR2 LQKENI. The CDR3 spans 16 residues. The junction had 4 bases not matched to a gene; V was cut back by 4 bases and J by 0 bases. CDR3 protein: CASSLGQGRSGNTIYF. In DNA form, the CDR3 reads TGTGCCAGCTCACTGGGACAGGGTCGCTCTGGAAACACCATATATTTT. Combining the CDR3 with reference TRBV18 and TRBJ1-3 gives the whole variable domain NAGVMQNPRHLVRRRGQEARLRCSPMKGHSHVYWYRQLPEEGLKFMVYLQKENIIDESGMPKERFSAEFPKEGPSILRIQQVVRGDSAAYFCASSLGQGRSGNTIYFGEGSWLTVV.

This clonotype was seen at least ten times. The chain joins TRBV13 to TRBJ1-2, with a possible D match to TRBD1 (6 bases). Deletions cut 0 bases from V and 8 bases from J, with 13 bases between. The CDR3 is 14 residues long. CDR1 and CDR2 (germline): PRHDT, FYEKMQ (reference sequence). This CDR3 is CASSLGAGAQGYTF. Here the CDR3 DNA reads TGTGCCAGCAGCTTAGGGGCAGGGGCCCAAGGCTACACCTTC.

The V and J genes are TRBV7-6 and TRBJ1-1; perhaps TRBD1 as D (6 bases). This CDR3 has 14 residues. Trimming pared 0 bases from V and 7 bases from J, leaving 12 bases between. Per the germline V gene, CDR1 is SGHVS and CDR2 is FNYEAQ. The CDR3 is CASSLAPRGGEAFF. CDR3 in DNA: TGTGCCAGCAGCTTAGCCCCCAGGGGAGGTGAAGCTTTCTTT.

This clonotype was seen only a few times. DNA for the CDR3: TGCAGTGCTGGCCGGGGGAGCACTGAAGCTTTCTTT. Translating gives CSAGRGSTEAFF. This rearrangement joins TRBV20-1 to TRBJ1-1; possible D gene TRBD1, 5 bases. The germline V and J ends were trimmed by 5 bases and 4 bases, with 11 bases remaining between them. Germline CDR1 is DFQATT and CDR2 is SNEGSKA (reference sequence). The CDR3 runs 12 residues.

This clonotype was seen many times. V is TRBV20-1 and J is TRBJ1-2; D remains ambiguous. This CDR3 has 11 residues. The V gene lost 3 bases and the J gene lost 0 bases, with 2 bases spanning the gap. The V gene's germline CDR1 is DFQATT and CDR2 SNEGSKA (reference sequence). CDR3 protein: CSARANYGYTF. The CDR3 DNA is TGCAGTGCTAGGGCTAACTATGGCTACACCTTC.